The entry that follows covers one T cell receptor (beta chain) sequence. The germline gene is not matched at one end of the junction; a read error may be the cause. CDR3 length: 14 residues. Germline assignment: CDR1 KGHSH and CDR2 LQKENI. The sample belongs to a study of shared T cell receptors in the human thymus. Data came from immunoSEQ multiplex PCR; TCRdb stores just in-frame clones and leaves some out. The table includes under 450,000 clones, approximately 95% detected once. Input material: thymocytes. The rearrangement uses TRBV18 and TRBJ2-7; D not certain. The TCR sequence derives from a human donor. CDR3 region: CASSPQNKSRPKAF. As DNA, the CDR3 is TGTGCCAGCTCACCACAGAATAAATCCCGCCCCAAGGCCTTC.